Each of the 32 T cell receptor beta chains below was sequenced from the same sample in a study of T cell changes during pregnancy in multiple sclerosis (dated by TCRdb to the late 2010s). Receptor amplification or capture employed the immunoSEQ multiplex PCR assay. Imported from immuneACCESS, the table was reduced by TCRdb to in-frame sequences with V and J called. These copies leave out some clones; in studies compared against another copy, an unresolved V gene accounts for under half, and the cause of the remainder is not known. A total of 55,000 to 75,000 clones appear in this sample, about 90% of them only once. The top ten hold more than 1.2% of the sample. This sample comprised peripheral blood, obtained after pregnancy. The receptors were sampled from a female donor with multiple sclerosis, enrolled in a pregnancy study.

The CDR3 DNA is TGTGCCAGCAGCTTGGTCGGAGGGCGGACAGATACGCAGTATTTT. Protein: CASSLVGGRTDTQYF. The chain recombines TRBV5-8 with TRBJ2-3, with a weak D call TRBD2 (6 bases). Germline CDR1 SGHTS, CDR2 YDEGEE. This CDR3 spans 15 amino acids. The V end lost 0 bases, the J end lost 3 bases, and 11 bases lay between the germline ends.

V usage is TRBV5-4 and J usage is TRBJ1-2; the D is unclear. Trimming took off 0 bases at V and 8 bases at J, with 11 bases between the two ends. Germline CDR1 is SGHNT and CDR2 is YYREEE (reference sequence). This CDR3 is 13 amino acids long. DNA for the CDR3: TGTGCCAGCAGCTTGGATACAGCAAGAGGCTACACCTTC. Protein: CASSLDTARGYTF.

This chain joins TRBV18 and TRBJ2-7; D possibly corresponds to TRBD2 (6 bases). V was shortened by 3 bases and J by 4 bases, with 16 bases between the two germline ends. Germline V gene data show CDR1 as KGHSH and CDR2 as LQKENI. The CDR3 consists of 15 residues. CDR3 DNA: TGTGCCAGCTCACCGCGACGGGAGAGGATATACGAGCAGTACTTC. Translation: CASSPRRERIYEQYF.

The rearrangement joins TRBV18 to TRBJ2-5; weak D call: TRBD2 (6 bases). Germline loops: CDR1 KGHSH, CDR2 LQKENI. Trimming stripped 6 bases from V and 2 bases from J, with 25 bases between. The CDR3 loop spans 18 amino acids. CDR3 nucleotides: TGTGCCAGCTCCCCTCGGGCTAGCGAGCGCAAGGGGCAAGAGACCCAGTACTTC. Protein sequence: CASSPRASERKGQETQYF.

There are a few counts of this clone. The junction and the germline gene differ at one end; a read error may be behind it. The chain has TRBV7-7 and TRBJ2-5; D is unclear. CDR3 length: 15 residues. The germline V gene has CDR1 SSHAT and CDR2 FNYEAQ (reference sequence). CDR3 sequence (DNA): TGTGCTAGCAGCTTAGCTCCAGCGCCTCAAGAGACCCAGTACTTC. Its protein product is CASSLAPAPQETQYF.

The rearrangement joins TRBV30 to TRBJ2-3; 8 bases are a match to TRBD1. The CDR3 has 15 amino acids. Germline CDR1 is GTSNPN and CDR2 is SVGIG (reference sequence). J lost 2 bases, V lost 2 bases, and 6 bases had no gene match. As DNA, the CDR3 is TGTGCCTGGAGTCCCAAGGACAGGGTCACAGATACGCAGTATTTT. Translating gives CAWSPKDRVTDTQYF.

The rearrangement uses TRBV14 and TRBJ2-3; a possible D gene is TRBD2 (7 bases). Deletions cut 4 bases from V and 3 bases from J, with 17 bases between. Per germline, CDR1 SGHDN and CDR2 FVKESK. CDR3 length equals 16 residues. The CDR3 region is CASSPWEGGPTDTQYF. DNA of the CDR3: TGTGCCAGCAGCCCCTGGGAGGGGGGACCGACAGATACGCAGTATTTT.

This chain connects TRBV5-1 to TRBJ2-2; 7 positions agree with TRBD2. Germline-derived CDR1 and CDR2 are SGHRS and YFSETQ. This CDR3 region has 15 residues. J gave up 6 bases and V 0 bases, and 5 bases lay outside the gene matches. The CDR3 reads CASSLVGREPGELFF. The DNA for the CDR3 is TGCGCCAGCAGCTTGGTGGGGCGGGAGCCCGGGGAGCTGTTTTTT.

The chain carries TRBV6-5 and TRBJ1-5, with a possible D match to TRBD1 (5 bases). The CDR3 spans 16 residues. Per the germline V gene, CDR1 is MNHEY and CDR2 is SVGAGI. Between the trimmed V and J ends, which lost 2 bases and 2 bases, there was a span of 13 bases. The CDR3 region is CASSYEVPRGNQPQHF. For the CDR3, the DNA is TGTGCCAGCAGTTACGAGGTCCCCAGGGGCAATCAGCCCCAGCATTTT.

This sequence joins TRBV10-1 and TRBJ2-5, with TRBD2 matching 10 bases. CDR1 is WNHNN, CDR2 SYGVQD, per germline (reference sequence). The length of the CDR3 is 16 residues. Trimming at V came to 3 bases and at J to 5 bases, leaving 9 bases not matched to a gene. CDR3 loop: CASSDRTSGFSETQYF. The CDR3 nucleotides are TGCGCCAGCAGTGACAGGACTAGCGGTTTTTCGGAGACCCAGTACTTC.

The CDR3 sequence is CASSFRQGNQPQHF. The CDR3 nucleotides are TGTGCCAGCAGTTTCAGACAGGGCAATCAGCCCCAGCATTTT. The chain is built from TRBV6-6 and TRBJ1-5; TRBD1 might be the D (6 bases). Trimming removed 4 bases from V and 2 bases from J, with 9 bases in between. Germline values: CDR1 MNHNY, CDR2 SVGAGI (reference sequence). The CDR3 is 14 residues long.

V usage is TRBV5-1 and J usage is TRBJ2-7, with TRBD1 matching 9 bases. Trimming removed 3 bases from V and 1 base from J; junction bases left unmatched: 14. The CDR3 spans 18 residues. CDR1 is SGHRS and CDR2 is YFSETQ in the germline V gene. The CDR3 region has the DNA TGCGCCAGCAGCTCCGACGGCAGGACCGGGACAGGGTCCTACGAGCAGTACTTC. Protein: CASSSDGRTGTGSYEQYF. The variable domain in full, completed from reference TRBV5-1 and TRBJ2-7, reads KAGVTQTPRYLIKTRGQQVTLSCSPISGHRSVSWYQQTPGQGLQFLFEYFSETQRNKGNFPGRFSGRQFSNSRSEMNVSTLELGDSALYLCASSSDGRTGTGSYEQYFGPGTRLTVT.

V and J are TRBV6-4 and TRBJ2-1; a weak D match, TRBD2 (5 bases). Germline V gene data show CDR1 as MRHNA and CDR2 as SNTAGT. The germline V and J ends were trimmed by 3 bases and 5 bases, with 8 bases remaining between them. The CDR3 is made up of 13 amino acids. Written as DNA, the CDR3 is TGTGCCAGCAGTGAGGAGGCACACAATGAGCAGTTCTTC. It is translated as CASSEEAHNEQFF.

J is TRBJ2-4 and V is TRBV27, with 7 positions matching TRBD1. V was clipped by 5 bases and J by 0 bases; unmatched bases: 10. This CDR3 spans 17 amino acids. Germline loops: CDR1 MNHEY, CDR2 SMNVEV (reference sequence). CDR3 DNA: TGTGCCAGCAGTCCGGGACAGAGTATACAAGCCAAAAACATTCAGTACTTC. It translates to CASSPGQSIQAKNIQYF.

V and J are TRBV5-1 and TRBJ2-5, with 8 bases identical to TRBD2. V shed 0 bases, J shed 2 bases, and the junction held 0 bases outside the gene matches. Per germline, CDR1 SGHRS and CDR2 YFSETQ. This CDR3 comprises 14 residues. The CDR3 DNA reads TGCGCCAGCAGCTTGGGACTAGCGCAAGAGACCCAGTACTTC. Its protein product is CASSLGLAQETQYF.

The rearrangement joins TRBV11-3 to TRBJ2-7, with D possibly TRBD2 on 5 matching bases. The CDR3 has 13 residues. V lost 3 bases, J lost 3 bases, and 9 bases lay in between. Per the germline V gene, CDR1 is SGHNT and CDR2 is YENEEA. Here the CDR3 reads CASSFGGDYEQYF. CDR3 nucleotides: TGTGCCAGCAGCTTCGGAGGAGACTACGAGCAGTACTTC.

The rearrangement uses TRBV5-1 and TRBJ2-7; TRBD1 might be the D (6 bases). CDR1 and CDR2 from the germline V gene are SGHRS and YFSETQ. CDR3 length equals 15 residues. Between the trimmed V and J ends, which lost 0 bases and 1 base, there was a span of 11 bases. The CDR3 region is CASSLGDILSYEQYF. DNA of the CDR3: TGCGCCAGCAGCTTGGGGGACATTCTTTCCTACGAGCAGTACTTC.

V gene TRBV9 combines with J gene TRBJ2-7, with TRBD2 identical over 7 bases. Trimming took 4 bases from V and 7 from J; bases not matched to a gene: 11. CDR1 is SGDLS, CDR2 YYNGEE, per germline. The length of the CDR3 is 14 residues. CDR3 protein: CASSPRLAGPEQYF. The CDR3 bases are TGTGCCAGCAGCCCCAGACTAGCTGGGCCGGAGCAGTACTTC.

The CDR3 DNA sequence: TGTGCCAGCAGCTTGGGGAGAATCCTCTCCTACAATGAGCAGTTCTTC. Translated, it gives CASSLGRILSYNEQFF. This chain joins TRBV11-3 and TRBJ2-1; possibly TRBD2 for D (5 bases). The CDR3 has 16 residues. V was shortened by 3 bases and J by 0 bases, with 12 bases between the two germline ends. Germline assignment: CDR1 SGHNT and CDR2 YENEEA.

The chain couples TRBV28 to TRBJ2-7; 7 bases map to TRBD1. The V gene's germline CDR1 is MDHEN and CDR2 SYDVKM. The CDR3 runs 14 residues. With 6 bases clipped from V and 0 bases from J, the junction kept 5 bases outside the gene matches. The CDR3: CASRPAGGSYEQYF. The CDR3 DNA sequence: TGTGCCAGCAGACCTGCAGGGGGCTCCTACGAGCAGTACTTC.

CDR3 amino acids: CASSPGEMGQPQHF. CDR3 DNA: TGTGCCAGCTCACCAGGGGAGATGGGCCAGCCCCAGCATTTT. The V call is TRBV18, the J call TRBJ1-5; D is undetermined. Trimming removed 2 bases at V and 7 bases at J, with 12 bases between. The CDR3 consists of 14 residues. Per germline, CDR1 KGHSH and CDR2 LQKENI.

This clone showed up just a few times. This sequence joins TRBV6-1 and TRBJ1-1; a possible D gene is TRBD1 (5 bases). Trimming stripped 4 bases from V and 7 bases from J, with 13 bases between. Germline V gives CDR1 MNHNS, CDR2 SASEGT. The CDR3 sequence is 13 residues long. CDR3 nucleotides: TGTGCCAGCAGTGCTGGGGATAGGGGTGAAGCTTTCTTT. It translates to CASSAGDRGEAFF.

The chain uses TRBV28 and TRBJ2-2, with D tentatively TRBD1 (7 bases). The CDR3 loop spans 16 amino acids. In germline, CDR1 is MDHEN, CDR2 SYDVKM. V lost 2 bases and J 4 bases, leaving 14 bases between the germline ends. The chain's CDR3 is CASSLLGQGGTGELFF. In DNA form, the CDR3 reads TGTGCCAGCAGTTTACTCGGGCAGGGGGGCACCGGGGAGCTGTTTTTT.

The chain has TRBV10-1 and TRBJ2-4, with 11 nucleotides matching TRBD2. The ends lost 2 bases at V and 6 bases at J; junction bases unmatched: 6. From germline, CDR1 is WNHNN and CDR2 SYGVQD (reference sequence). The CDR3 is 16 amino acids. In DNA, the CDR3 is TGCGCCAGCAGTGAGGGGGTAGCGGGAGGGGGAAACATTCAGTACTTC. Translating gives CASSEGVAGGGNIQYF.

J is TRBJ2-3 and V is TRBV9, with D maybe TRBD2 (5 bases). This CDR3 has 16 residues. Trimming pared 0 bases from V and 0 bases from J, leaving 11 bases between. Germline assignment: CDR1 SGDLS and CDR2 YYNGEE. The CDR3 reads CASSVDRRTSTDTQYF. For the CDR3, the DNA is TGTGCCAGCAGCGTAGATAGGCGGACTAGCACAGATACGCAGTATTTT.

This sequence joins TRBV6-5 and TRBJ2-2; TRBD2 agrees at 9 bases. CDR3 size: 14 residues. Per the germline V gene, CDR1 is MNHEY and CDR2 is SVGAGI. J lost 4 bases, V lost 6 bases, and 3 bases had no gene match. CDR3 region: CASRSGRFTGELFF. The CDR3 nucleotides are TGTGCCAGCAGGAGCGGGAGGTTCACCGGGGAGCTGTTTTTT.

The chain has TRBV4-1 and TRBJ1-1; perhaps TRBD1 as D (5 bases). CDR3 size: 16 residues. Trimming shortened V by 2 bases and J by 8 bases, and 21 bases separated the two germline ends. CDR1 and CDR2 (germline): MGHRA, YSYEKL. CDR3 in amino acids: CASSQFGGSNGGEAFF. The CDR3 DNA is TGCGCCAGCAGCCAATTCGGAGGCTCGAACGGGGGGGAAGCTTTCTTT.

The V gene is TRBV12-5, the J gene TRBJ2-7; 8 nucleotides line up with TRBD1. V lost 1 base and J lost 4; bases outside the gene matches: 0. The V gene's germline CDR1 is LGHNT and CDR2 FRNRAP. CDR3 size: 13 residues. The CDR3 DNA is TGTGCTAGTGGTTTGGACAGGGGGTACGAGCAGTACTTC. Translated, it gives CASGLDRGYEQYF.

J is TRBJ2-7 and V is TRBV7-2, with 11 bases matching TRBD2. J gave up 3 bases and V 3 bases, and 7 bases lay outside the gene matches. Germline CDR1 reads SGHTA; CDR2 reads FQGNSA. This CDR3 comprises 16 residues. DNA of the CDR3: TGTGCCAGCAGCTTTAACCCGGGACTAGCGGTCTACGAGCAGTACTTC. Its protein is CASSFNPGLAVYEQYF. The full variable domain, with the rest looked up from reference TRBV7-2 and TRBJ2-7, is GAGVSQSPSNKVTEKGKDVELRCDPISGHTALYWYRQSLGQGLEFLIYFQGNSAPDKSGLPSDRFSAERTGGSVSTLTIQRTQQEDSAVYLCASSFNPGLAVYEQYFGPGTRLTVT.

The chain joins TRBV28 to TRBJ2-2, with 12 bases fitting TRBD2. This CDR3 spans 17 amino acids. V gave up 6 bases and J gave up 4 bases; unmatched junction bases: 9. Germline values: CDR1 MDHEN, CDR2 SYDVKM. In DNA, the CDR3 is TGTGCCAGCAGCCCTTCGACTAGCGGGAGTATCACCGGGGAGCTGTTTTTT. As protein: CASSPSTSGSITGELFF.

CDR3 in amino acids: CASSLGGQGNTIYF. CDR3 coding DNA: TGTGCCAGCAGCTTAGGGGGACAGGGCAACACCATATATTTT. The chain joins TRBV11-2 to TRBJ1-3, with 9 bases fitting TRBD1. Germline trimming cut 1 base from V and 7 bases from J; bases unmatched to any gene: 2. The CDR3 covers 14 residues. CDR1 SGHAT and CDR2 FQNNGV come from the germline V gene.

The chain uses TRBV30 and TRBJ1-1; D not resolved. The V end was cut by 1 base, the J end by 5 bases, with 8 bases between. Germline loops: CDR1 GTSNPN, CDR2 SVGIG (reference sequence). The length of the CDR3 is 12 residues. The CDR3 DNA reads TGTGCCTGGAGTGACATCTTAACTGAAGCTTTCTTT. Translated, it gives CAWSDILTEAFF.